Presented here are 5 T cell receptor beta chains from one specimen sequenced in a study of cytomegalovirus exposure and HLA in healthy donors. Use of 60 Vbeta and 13 Jbeta primers characterized the PCR. TCRdb keeps only in-frame clones here, not all; method: immunoSEQ multiplex PCR. The table includes about 120,000 clones, approximately 8.6% detected once. Sequencing input: PBMCs. The receptor source for this set is a woman in her thirties or forties in good health and CMV-seropositive.

As regards this clone: At one end, the junction sequence differs from germline, possibly due to a read error. The V call is TRBV4-2, the J call TRBJ2-3; TRBD2 matches 8 bases. This CDR3 comprises 15 residues. Looked up from germline, CDR1 is LGHNA and CDR2 is YNFKEQ. The CDR3 here is CAGSLAGGLTDTQYF. CDR3 bases: TGTGCCGGCAGCCTTGCGGGGGGCCTAACAGATACGCAGTATTTT.

This clone was detected a few times. The chain has TRBV7-9 and TRBJ2-5; D is perhaps TRBD1 (5 bases). CDR1 is SEHNR, CDR2 FQNEAQ, per germline (reference sequence). V was pared by 5 bases and J by 3 bases, with 19 bases between. The CDR3 is made up of 16 amino acids. The CDR3 DNA reads as TGTGCCAGCAGCCTAGAGCCCGGCAGGGTTGAAGAGACCCAGTACTTC. Translating it yields CASSLEPGRVEETQYF.

This clone occurred a few times. The chain employs TRBV6-5 and TRBJ2-1; 7 bases are a match to TRBD2. Germline V CDR1 and CDR2: MNHEY, SVGAGI. This CDR3 has 13 amino acids. Unmatched junction bases numbered 7, after V lost 8 bases and J lost 6 bases. The CDR3 loop is CASQLTSANEQFF. The CDR3 DNA sequence: TGTGCCAGCCAATTAACTAGCGCCAATGAGCAGTTCTTC.

Points on this clone: The same CDR3 can be traced to other DNA sequences in this sample. V is TRBV18 and J is TRBJ2-7, with a tentative D call TRBD2 (6 bases). The CDR3 runs to 13 residues. Germline-derived CDR1 and CDR2 are KGHSH and LQKENI. V was trimmed by 2 bases and J by 1 base, leaving 6 bases between them. CDR3 DNA sequence: TGTGCCAGCTCACCAGGGGGGTCCTACGAGCAGTACTTC. It yields the protein CASSPGGSYEQYF.

This clone was counted between two and nine times. V gene TRBV5-1 combines with J gene TRBJ2-3; 8 bases line up with TRBD1. The CDR3 has 13 residues. J lost 6 bases, V lost 4 bases, and 4 bases had no gene match. Germline V CDR1 and CDR2: SGHRS, YFSETQ. CDR3 in amino acids: CASSATGEDTQYF. DNA for the CDR3: TGCGCCAGCAGCGCGACAGGGGAGGATACGCAGTATTTT.